This TCR beta chain was recorded in a study of T cell repertoires in cytomegalovirus infection. A few counts support this clonotype. Its antigen is not identified. MiXCR, run by TCRdb on the reads, gives a single entry per CDR3 protein. This table has about a million distinct CDR3 sequences, 30% to 40% appearing once. The V and J ends lost 6 bases and 7 bases, in that order; junction bases with no gene match: 11. CDR3 length: 16 residues. Germline V gene lookup returns CDR1 MNHEY and CDR2 SMNVEV (reference sequence). The chain has TRBV27 and TRBJ2-1, with 11 bases identical to TRBD2. Here the sequenced sample was cultured CD8+ T cells from PBMCs, taken from culture after CMV antigen stimulation. The clonotype was recovered from a human donor in good health (CMV status not recorded). Some clones in this sample may be carry-over from other donors' samples. CDR3 residues: CASSKPLLAGENEQFF. CDR3 sequence (DNA): TGTGCCAGCAGCAAACCCTTACTAGCGGGGGAAAATGAGCAGTTCTTC.